This TCR beta chain was sequenced for a study of cytomegalovirus exposure and HLA in healthy donors. Assay: immunoSEQ multiplex PCR; the TCRdb copy retains only in-frame clones and omits some. In the table there are roughly 120,000 clones, approximately 90% of which are singletons. To note about this clone: What it recognizes is unknown.

While the first cohort had 500 to 700 subjects, the donors belonged to the separate validation cohort of fewer than 150 subjects. Overall study findings and caveats: In vitro confirmation showed three CMV-associated chains to be CMV antigen specific.

Sequencing input: PBMCs. This receptor was obtained from a man aged 18 to 30 in good health and CMV-seronegative.

CDR3 sequence reads: CATSEGRGNEQFF. CDR3 coding DNA: TGTGCCACCAGCGAGGGGAGGGGAAATGAGCAGTTCTTC. The chain uses TRBV15 and TRBJ2-1, with 7 positions matching TRBD2. Germline CDR1 and CDR2: LNHNV and YYDKDF (reference sequence). After removal of 5 bases from V and 7 bases from J, the junction contained 5 bases not matched to a gene. CDR3 length: 13 amino acids.